Presented here are 20 T cell receptor beta chains from one specimen sequenced in a study of cytomegalovirus exposure and HLA in healthy donors. Both 60 Vbeta primers and 13 Jbeta primers went into the PCR. TCRdb keeps only in-frame clones here, not all; method: immunoSEQ multiplex PCR. In the table there are around 100,000 clones, 76% of which are singletons. Sequencing was performed on PBMCs. These receptors all stem from a woman aged 55-70 years in good health and CMV-seropositive.

This chain connects TRBV7-9 to TRBJ2-3; D perhaps matches TRBD1 (5 bases). V lost 2 bases and J lost 0, with 12 bases in between. Germline V lookup: CDR1 SEHNR, CDR2 FQNEAQ (reference sequence). There are 16 residues in the CDR3. CDR3 DNA sequence: TGTGCCAGCAGCTTATCTAGGACAAAGAGCACAGATACGCAGTATTTT. Its translation: CASSLSRTKSTDTQYF.

This chain links TRBV28 with TRBJ2-5; D not resolved. The last part of the DNA fits TRBJ2-7 better; the J call may be wrong. Germline CDR1 MDHEN, CDR2 SYDVKM. This CDR3 spans 12 amino acids. The CDR3 here is CASSFGNYEQYF. CDR3 coding DNA: TGTGCCAGCAGTTTCGGAAACTACGAGCAGTACTTC.

This clone showed up just a few times. The V gene is TRBV6-5, the J gene TRBJ1-1; D is undetermined. The CDR3 is 13 residues long. V lost 6 bases and J 3 bases, leaving 11 bases between the germline ends. CDR1 MNHEY and CDR2 SVGAGI come from the germline V gene. The CDR3 sequence: CASRDGGHTEAFF. CDR3 nucleotide sequence: TGTGCCAGCAGGGATGGAGGACACACTGAAGCTTTCTTT.

In this sample, this clone turned up once. The chain links TRBV27 to TRBJ1-2, with D possibly matching TRBD1 (6 bases). The CDR3 is made up of 13 amino acids. Germline values: CDR1 MNHEY, CDR2 SMNVEV (reference sequence). Trimming took off 3 bases at V and 6 bases at J, with 11 bases between the two ends. CDR3 in amino acids: CASSFGRGNGYTF. The CDR3 DNA reads TGTGCCAGCAGTTTTGGCAGGGGTAATGGCTACACCTTC.

The rearrangement joins TRBV6-5 to TRBJ2-7, with 10 bases fitting TRBD2. The CDR3 is made up of 16 amino acids. Trimming at V came to 2 bases and at J to 3 bases, leaving 7 bases not matched to a gene. Germline CDR1 and CDR2: MNHEY and SVGAGI. In DNA, the CDR3 is TGTGCCAGCAGTTACGGACTAGCGGAAATGAGCTACGAGCAGTACTTC. The encoded protein is CASSYGLAEMSYEQYF.

The V call is TRBV19, the J call TRBJ2-6; no firm D call. From germline, CDR1 is LNHDA and CDR2 SQIVND (reference sequence). CDR3 length: 16 amino acids. V gave up 3 bases and J gave up 0 bases, with 9 bases separating them. The CDR3 DNA is TGTGCCAGTAGTATTTTCAGATCCTCTGGGGCCAACGTCCTGACTTTC. It translates to CASSIFRSSGANVLTF.

The chain is built from TRBV7-3 and TRBJ2-5; D not certain. Germline V gene sequence: CDR1 SGHTA, CDR2 FQGTGA. V was clipped by 4 bases and J by 2 bases, with 14 bases between them. CDR3 length: 15 amino acids. The CDR3 sequence is CASSSPGGEQETQYF. The CDR3 DNA sequence: TGTGCCAGCAGCTCTCCGGGTGGAGAACAAGAGACCCAGTACTTC.

The rearrangement uses TRBV18 and TRBJ1-4; TRBD1 matches at 8 bases. Trimming cost V 6 bases and J 1 base; bases outside gene matches: 10. Germline V lookup: CDR1 KGHSH, CDR2 LQKENI. CDR3 length equals 17 residues. Here the CDR3 DNA reads TGTGCCAGCTCCCCCGTTGGGACAGGTGGAACTAATGAAAAACTGTTTTTT. This encodes CASSPVGTGGTNEKLFF.

This chain uses TRBV9 with TRBJ2-1, with 13 nucleotides matching TRBD2. Germline V gene lookup returns CDR1 SGDLS and CDR2 YYNGEE. Trimming cost V 3 bases and J 7 bases; bases outside gene matches: 4. The CDR3 sequence is 15 residues long. CDR3 bases: TGTGCCAGCAGCGGAAGGACTAGCGGGAGAAATGAGCAGTTCTTC. Amino acids: CASSGRTSGRNEQFF.

This rearrangement joins TRBV10-3 to TRBJ2-5, with unresolved D. The V gene's germline CDR1 is ENHRY and CDR2 SYGVKD. V was cut by 2 bases and J by 5 bases, with 12 bases left in between. The CDR3 totals 14 residues. The CDR3, as DNA: TGTGCCATCAGTGAGCCTGGGCCAACTGAGACCCAGTACTTC. It specifies CAISEPGPTETQYF.

V gene TRBV30 combines with J gene TRBJ2-7; D is perhaps TRBD2 (5 bases). V shed 2 bases and J shed 1 base, with 9 bases lying between them. The germline V gene encodes CDR1 GTSNPN and CDR2 SVGIG (reference sequence). This CDR3 contains 13 residues. CDR3 bases: TGTGCCTGGAGTCCCCTAGCATCCTACGAGCAGTACTTC. It translates to CAWSPLASYEQYF.

The DNA for the CDR3 is TGTGCCAGCAGCTTCCGACTAGCGGGAACCTCTTCTTACAATGAGCAGTTCTTC. Translating gives CASSFRLAGTSSYNEQFF. The chain combines TRBV11-2 with TRBJ2-1; 11 positions match TRBD2. Trimming at V came to 3 bases and at J to 4 bases, leaving 11 bases not matched to a gene. The CDR3 is 18 residues long. Per the germline V gene, CDR1 is SGHAT and CDR2 is FQNNGV.

The chain uses TRBV5-1 and TRBJ2-5; possibly TRBD1 for D (6 bases). Trimming took 7 bases from V and 2 from J, leaving 18 bases between them. CDR1 and CDR2 from the germline V gene are SGHRS and YFSETQ. The CDR3 runs 15 residues. CDR3 loop: CASRADTGPQETQYF. The CDR3 bases are TGCGCCAGCCGAGCAGATACAGGGCCTCAAGAGACCCAGTACTTC.

This clone has only a few counts. The rearrangement joins TRBV2 to TRBJ2-2; perhaps TRBD2 as D (5 bases). This CDR3 spans 13 amino acids. V dropped 6 bases and J dropped 4 bases, with 9 bases sitting between them. Germline-derived CDR1 and CDR2 are SNHLY and FYNNEI. The CDR3 nucleotides read TGTGCCAGCAGCCTCACTAGCACCGGGGAGCTGTTTTTT. It specifies CASSLTSTGELFF.

This sequence joins TRBV2 and TRBJ2-7; D is unresolved. The CDR3 covers 14 residues. The V end was cut by 5 bases, the J end by 0 bases, with 11 bases between. Per germline, CDR1 SNHLY and CDR2 FYNNEI. CDR3 bases: TGTGCCAGCAGTTTTCGACTCCGCTCCTACGAGCAGTACTTC. Translating it yields CASSFRLRSYEQYF. The full variable domain, in which reference TRBV2 and TRBJ2-7 provide the parts outside the CDR3, is EPEVTQTPSHQVTQMGQEVILRCVPISNHLYFYWYRQILGQKVEFLVSFYNNEISEKSEIFDDQFSVERPDGSNFTLKIRSTKLEDSAMYFCASSFRLRSYEQYFGPGTRLTVT.

This clone was counted a few times. The V call is TRBV28, the J call TRBJ2-7; D gene ambiguous. V was cut by 2 bases and J by 2 bases, with 7 bases left in between. The CDR3 contains 13 residues. Germline CDR1 reads MDHEN; CDR2 reads SYDVKM. CDR3 residues: CASSLTGAYEQYF. The CDR3 DNA reads TGTGCCAGCAGTTTAACCGGAGCCTACGAGCAGTACTTC.

V and J are TRBV30 and TRBJ1-2, with 8 nucleotides matching TRBD1. With 4 bases clipped from V and 8 bases from J, the junction kept 15 bases outside the gene matches. The length of the CDR3 is 15 residues. Per germline, CDR1 GTSNPN and CDR2 SVGIG (reference sequence). The CDR3 region is CAWTRPVGTGKGYTF. CDR3 in DNA: TGTGCCTGGACCCGCCCAGTCGGGACAGGCAAAGGCTACACCTTC.

V gene TRBV6-1 combines with J gene TRBJ1-5, with TRBD1 matching 8 bases. Germline loops: CDR1 MNHNS, CDR2 SASEGT. This CDR3 is 13 amino acids long. The J segment lost 6 bases and the V segment lost 6 bases, leaving 4 bases of the junction unmatched. The CDR3 DNA is TGTGCCAGCAGAGTACAGGGGGGTCAGCCCCAGCATTTT. Amino acids: CASRVQGGQPQHF.

The V and J genes are TRBV5-8 and TRBJ2-2; tentative D call: TRBD1 (5 bases). This CDR3 has 15 residues. The germline V gene has CDR1 SGHTS and CDR2 YDEGEE. The germline V and J ends were trimmed by 2 bases and 1 base, with 9 bases remaining between them. The CDR3 is CASSFRGLNTGELFF. The CDR3 DNA follows: TGTGCCAGCAGCTTTAGGGGATTGAACACCGGGGAGCTGTTTTTT.

This chain connects TRBV2 to TRBJ1-1; 8 bases fit TRBD1. This CDR3 comprises 14 residues. CDR1 and CDR2 from the germline V gene are SNHLY and FYNNEI. Unmatched junction bases numbered 8, after V lost 5 bases and J lost 6 bases. The CDR3 loop is CASSRQGFVAEAFF. DNA for the CDR3: TGTGCCAGCAGTAGACAGGGGTTTGTTGCTGAAGCTTTCTTT.